These 7 T cell receptor beta chains came from one sample sequenced in a study of blood T cells in healthy people across ages. Primed by a sample-barcoded 5' primer and a J-beta primer mix, a second PCR proceeded for roughly 7 to 11 cycles. Using its own MiXCR run on the 5' RACE reads, TCRdb lists one record per CDR3 protein. Counted here are around 1,000,000 distinct CDR3 sequences, approximately 25% occurring once; the ten biggest clones make up around 0.75%. This sample was shared with a second study, whose subject was T cells of mothers and their children.

Sequencing was performed on blood. These receptors were collected from a girl aged 2-10 years in good health.

This clonotype has only a few counts. The V call is TRBV6-5, the J call TRBJ2-3, with TRBD1 matching 9 bases. The junction had 7 bases not matched to a gene; V was cut back by 10 bases and J by 2 bases. The CDR3 is 14 residues long. Per the germline V gene, CDR1 is MNHEY and CDR2 is SVGAGI. The CDR3 spells CATQDRGFTDTQYF. The CDR3, as DNA: TGTGCCACCCAAGACAGGGGGTTCACAGATACGCAGTATTTT.

To note about this clonotype: It is likely a read error, because the conserved phenylalanine at the end of the CDR3 is missing. The chain carries TRBV7-3 and TRBJ2-3; a possible D gene is TRBD2 (6 bases). CDR3 length: 15 residues. V shed 2 bases and J shed 2 bases, with 11 bases lying between them. Germline values: CDR1 SGHTA, CDR2 FQGTGA. The DNA for the CDR3 is TGTGCCAGCAGCTTACGGACGGGGGTCACAGATACGCAGTATGTT. Its protein product is CASSLRTGVTDTQYV.

At least ten counts were recorded for this clonotype. This chain links TRBV7-6 with TRBJ2-7, with 7 bases lining up with TRBD2. Looked up from germline, CDR1 is SGHVS and CDR2 is FNYEAQ. V gave up 3 bases and J gave up 4 bases; unmatched junction bases: 3. This CDR3 spans 13 amino acids. CDR3 sequence reads: CASSLGDYYEQYF. CDR3 in DNA: TGTGCCAGCAGCTTGGGGGACTATTACGAGCAGTACTTC. Looking up the rest from reference TRBV7-6 and TRBJ2-7 gives the full variable domain: GAGVSQSPRYKVTKRGQDVALRCDPISGHVSLYWYRQALGQGPEFLTYFNYEAQQDKSGLPNDRFSAERPEGSISTLTIQRTEQRDSAMYRCASSLGDYYEQYFGPGTRLTVT.

This chain joins TRBV12-3 or TRBV12-4 and TRBJ1-1; D not certain. Trimming cost V 5 bases and J 1 base, with 5 bases left between them. This CDR3 is built from 12 residues. Here the CDR3 reads CASSSKNTEAFF. The CDR3 DNA sequence: TGTGCCAGCAGTAGCAAGAACACTGAAGCTTTCTTT.

The chain carries TRBV3-1 and TRBJ2-5; 8 positions agree with TRBD2. The end of the DNA is better explained by TRBJ2-7, so the J call may be wrong. Germline CDR1 LGHDT, CDR2 YNNKEL (reference sequence). The CDR3 has 16 residues. CDR3 residues: CASSPLGASGLYEQYF. Written as DNA, the CDR3 is TGTGCCAGCAGCCCACTTGGGGCTAGCGGGCTGTACGAGCAGTACTTC.

The chain carries TRBV6-6 and TRBJ2-3; D assignment may be TRBD1 or TRBD2 (5 bases each). CDR3 size: 15 residues. V dropped 6 bases and J dropped 2 bases, with 15 bases sitting between them. Germline-derived CDR1 and CDR2 are MNHNY and SVGAGI (reference sequence). CDR3 sequence reads: CASSRDVFDTDTQYF. In nucleotides, the CDR3 is TGTGCCAGCAGCCGGGACGTCTTCGACACAGATACGCAGTATTTT.

This clonotype was observed a few times. The chain carries TRBV7-2 and TRBJ2-3; 9 positions match TRBD2. Trimming took 5 bases from V and 5 from J; bases not matched to a gene: 8. CDR1 and CDR2 (germline): SGHTA, FQGNSA. The CDR3 totals 15 residues. The CDR3 protein is CASSETSGWGDTQYF. The CDR3 nucleotides read TGTGCCAGCAGCGAAACTAGCGGGTGGGGAGATACGCAGTATTTT.